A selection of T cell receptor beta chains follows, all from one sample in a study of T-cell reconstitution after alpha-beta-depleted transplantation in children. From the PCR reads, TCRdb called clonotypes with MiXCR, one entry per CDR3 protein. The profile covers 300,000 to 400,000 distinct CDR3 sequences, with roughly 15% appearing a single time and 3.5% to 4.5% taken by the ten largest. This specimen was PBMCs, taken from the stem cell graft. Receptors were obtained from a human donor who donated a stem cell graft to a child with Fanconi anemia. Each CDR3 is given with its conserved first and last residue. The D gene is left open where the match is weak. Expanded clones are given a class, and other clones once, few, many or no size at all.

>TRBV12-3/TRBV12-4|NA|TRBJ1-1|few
CASSLLFEGAFF
TGTGCCAGCAGTTTATTGTTTGAGGGAGCTTTCTTT
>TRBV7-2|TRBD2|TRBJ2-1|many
CASRMRASGGSSYNEQFF
TGTGCCAGCAGAATGAGGGCTAGCGGGGGGAGCTCCTACAATGAGCAGTTCTTC
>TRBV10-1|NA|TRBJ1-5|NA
CASSEGRVPQHF
TGCGCCAGCAGTGAAGGGAGGGTGCCCCAGCATTTT
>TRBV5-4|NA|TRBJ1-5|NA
CASSDKESNQPQHF
TGTGCCAGCAGCGACAAAGAGAGCAATCAGCCCCAGCATTTT
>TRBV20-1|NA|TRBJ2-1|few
CSARRADRNEQFF
TGCAGTGCTAGGAGGGCTGACCGTAATGAGCAGTTCTTC
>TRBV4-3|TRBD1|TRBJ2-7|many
CASSQQTGWEQYF
TGCGCCAGCAGCCAACAGACAGGGTGGGAGCAGTACTTC
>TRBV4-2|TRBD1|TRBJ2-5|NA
CASSPSGGQVKETQYF
TGTGCCAGCAGCCCCAGTGGGGGACAGGTCAAAGAGACCCAGTACTTC
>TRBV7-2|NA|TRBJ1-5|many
CASSFRAGQPQHF
TGTGCCAGCAGCTTCAGGGCTGGACAGCCCCAGCATTTT
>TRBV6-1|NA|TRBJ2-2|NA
CASSIDIQGPGELFF
TGTGCCAGCAGCATAGACATACAGGGTCCCGGGGAGCTGTTTTTT
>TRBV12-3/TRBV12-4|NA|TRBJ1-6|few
CASSYRVANSPLHF
TGTGCCAGCAGTTACAGGGTAGCTAACTCACCCCTCCACTTT
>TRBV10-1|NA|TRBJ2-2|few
CASSNRPTTIRPNTGELFF
TGCGCCAGCAGCAACAGGCCAACTACGATCCGACCGAACACCGGGGAGCTGTTTTTT
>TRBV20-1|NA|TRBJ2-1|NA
CSARTRGESYNEQFF
TGCAGTGCCCGGACCAGAGGGGAATCCTACAATGAGCAGTTCTTC
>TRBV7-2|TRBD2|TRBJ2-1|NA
CASSFAGTSGGPGEFF
TGTGCCAGCAGCTTCGCCGGGACTAGCGGGGGCCCGGGCGAGTTCTTC
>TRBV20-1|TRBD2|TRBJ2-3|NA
CSARVMIAGGPGDTQYF
TGCAGTGCTAGAGTAATGATAGCGGGGGGGCCTGGTGATACGCAGTATTTT
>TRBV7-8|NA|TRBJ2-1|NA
CASSLALLRGTYNEQFF
TGTGCCAGCAGCTTAGCGCTTCTGAGGGGAACCTACAATGAGCAGTTCTTC
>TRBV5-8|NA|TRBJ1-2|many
CASSLVPGGRNYGYTF
TGTGCCAGCAGCCTGGTTCCCGGGGGCAGGAACTATGGCTACACCTTC
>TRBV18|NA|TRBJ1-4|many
CASSPGEKLFF
TGTGCCAGCTCACCTGGTGAAAAACTGTTTTTT
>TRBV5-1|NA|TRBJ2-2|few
CASSRWDNANTGELFF
TGCGCCAGCAGCCGATGGGACAACGCGAACACCGGGGAGCTGTTTTTT
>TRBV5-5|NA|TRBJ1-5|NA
CASSLAQGQPQHF
TGTGCCAGCAGCTTGGCACAAGGGCAGCCCCAGCATTTT
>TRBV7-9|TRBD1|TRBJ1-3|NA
CASSTNRGTTGNTIYF
TGTGCCAGCAGCACCAACAGGGGAACTACTGGAAACACCATATATTTT
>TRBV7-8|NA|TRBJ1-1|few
CASSGLVMNTEAFF
TGTGCCAGCAGCGGACTCGTAATGAACACTGAAGCTTTCTTT
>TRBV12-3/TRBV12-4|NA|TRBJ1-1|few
CASSPRGGLTEAFF
TGTGCCAGCAGTCCCCGGGGAGGCCTTACTGAAGCTTTCTTT
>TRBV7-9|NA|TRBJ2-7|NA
CASSKGPRTEQYF
TGTGCCAGTTCAAAAGGCCCCAGGACCGAGCAGTACTTC
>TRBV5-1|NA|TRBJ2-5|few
CASSSRLQGNQETQYF
TGCGCCAGCAGCTCCAGATTGCAGGGCAATCAAGAGACCCAGTACTTC
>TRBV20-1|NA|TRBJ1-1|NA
CSTPPRAGTEAFF
TGCAGTACCCCTCCCCGGGCGGGCACTGAAGCTTTCTTT
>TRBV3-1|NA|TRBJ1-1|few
CASSPPGRVNTEAFF
TGTGCCAGCAGCCCCCCGGGACGGGTGAACACTGAAGCTTTCTTT
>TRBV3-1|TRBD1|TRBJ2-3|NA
CASSLGTGATDTQYF
TGTGCCAGCAGCCTGGGGACAGGAGCTACAGATACGCAGTATTTT
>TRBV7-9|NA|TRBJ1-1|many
CASSEDGPEAFF
TGTGCCAGCAGCGAGGACGGACCCGAAGCTTTCTTT
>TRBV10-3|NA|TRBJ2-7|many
CAISGGPRDEQYF
TGTGCCATCAGTGGGGGGCCCAGGGACGAGCAGTACTTC
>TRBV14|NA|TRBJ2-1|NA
CASSPIRDAGQFF
TGTGCCAGCAGCCCCATCCGGGACGCTGGGCAGTTCTTC
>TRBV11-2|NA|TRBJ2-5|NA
CASRSWTDEETQYF
TGTGCCAGCAGATCTTGGACAGACGAAGAGACCCAGTACTTC
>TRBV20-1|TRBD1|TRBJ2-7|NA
CSAPRQGSYEQYF
TGCAGTGCCCCCCGACAGGGCTCCTACGAGCAGTACTTC
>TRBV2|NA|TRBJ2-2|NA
CASGPDREVTGELFF
TGTGCCAGCGGGCCTGACAGGGAGGTCACCGGGGAGCTGTTTTTT
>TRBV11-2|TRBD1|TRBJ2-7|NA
CASCDGQGANEQYF
TGTGCCAGCTGCGATGGACAGGGGGCTAACGAGCAGTACTTC
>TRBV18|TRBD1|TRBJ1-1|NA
CASSEGQGAPNAEAFF
TGTGCCAGCTCAGAAGGACAGGGGGCTCCGAACGCTGAAGCTTTCTTT
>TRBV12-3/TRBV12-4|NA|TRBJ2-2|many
CASSLGGGRETGELFF
TGTGCCAGCAGTTTGGGGGGTGGTAGGGAGACCGGGGAGCTGTTTTTT
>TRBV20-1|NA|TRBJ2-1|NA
CSARGPVAGSFWDEQFF
TGCAGTGCTAGAGGGCCCGTTGCGGGGTCTTTCTGGGATGAGCAGTTCTTC
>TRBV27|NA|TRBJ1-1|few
CASRPQGLTEAFF
TGTGCCAGCAGGCCACAGGGCCTGACTGAAGCTTTCTTT
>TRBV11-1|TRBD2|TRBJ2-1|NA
CASSGGTSGGARDNEQFF
TGTGCCAGCAGCGGCGGGACTAGCGGGGGGGCCCGAGACAATGAGCAGTTCTTC
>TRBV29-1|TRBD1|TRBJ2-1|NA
CSVGTSGTGGNEQFF
TGCAGCGTTGGGACTTCCGGGACAGGAGGCAATGAGCAGTTCTTC
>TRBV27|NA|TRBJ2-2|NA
CASSSTRIAGELFF
TGTGCCAGCAGTTCTACTAGGATCGCCGGGGAGCTGTTTTTT
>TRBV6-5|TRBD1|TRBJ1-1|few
CASRPTGLNTEAFF
TGTGCCAGCAGACCGACAGGGCTGAACACTGAAGCTTTCTTT
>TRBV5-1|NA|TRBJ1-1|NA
CASSLAPGPPQAFF
TGCGCCAGCAGCTTGGCCCCAGGGCCGCCTCAGGCTTTCTTT
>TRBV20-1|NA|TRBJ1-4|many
CSASPGNEKLFF
TGCAGTGCTTCCCCAGGGAATGAAAAACTGTTTTTT
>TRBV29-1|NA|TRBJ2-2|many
CSVGFNTGELFF
TGCAGCGTTGGTTTTAACACCGGGGAGCTGTTTTTT
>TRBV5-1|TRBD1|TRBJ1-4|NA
CASSDQGAGGEKLFF
TGCGCCAGCAGCGATCAGGGGGCTGGAGGTGAAAAACTGTTTTTT
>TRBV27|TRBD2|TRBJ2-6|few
CASSSTSGGYSSGANVLTF
TGTGCCAGCAGTTCAACTAGCGGGGGGTATAGCTCTGGGGCCAACGTCCTGACTTTC
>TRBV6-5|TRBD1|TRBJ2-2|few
CASRLQGLVGELFF
TGTGCCAGCAGATTACAGGGGCTGGTCGGGGAGCTGTTTTTT
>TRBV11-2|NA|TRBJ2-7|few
CASSFLQGEQYF
TGTGCCAGCAGCTTCCTCCAGGGCGAGCAGTACTTC
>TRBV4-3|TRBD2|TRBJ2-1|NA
CASSQGTLGTKQFF
TGCGCCAGCAGCCAAGGGACTTTAGGGACTAAGCAGTTCTTC
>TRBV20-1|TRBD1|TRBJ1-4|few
CSAGTGTNEKLFF
TGCAGTGCCGGGACAGGGACTAATGAAAAACTGTTTTTT
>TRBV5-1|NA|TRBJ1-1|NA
CASNSGRGDTEAFF
TGCGCCAGCAACTCAGGGAGAGGGGACACTGAAGCTTTCTTT
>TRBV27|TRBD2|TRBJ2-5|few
CASSLTSGSQETQYF
TGTGCCAGCAGTTTAACTAGCGGATCTCAAGAGACCCAGTACTTC
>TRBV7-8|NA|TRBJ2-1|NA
CASSLVRAVGEQFF
TGTGCCAGCAGCTTAGTTCGGGCCGTCGGGGAGCAGTTCTTC